The clone carrying this T cell receptor beta chain was recorded many times. RNA transcripts were the source from which TCR beta CDR3 regions were amplified. In the first round, RT-PCR was carried out with HTBI primers, and a multiplex PCR formed the second round. TCRdb reprocessed the multiplex PCR reads with MiXCR, giving one entry per CDR3 protein. This repertoire shows some 170,000 distinct CDR3 sequences, around 39% found once; its top ten account for approximately 8.9%. Germline loops: CDR1 MNHNS, CDR2 SASEGT. V lost 4 bases and J lost 3; bases outside the gene matches: 5. CDR3 length equals 14 residues. 8.5 to 10 ml of fresh blood yielded the PBMCs by density gradient. This sample is part of a study of Graves' ophthalmopathy and Graves' hyperthyroidism. Turning to the study itself: Untreated patients at initial diagnosis provided peripheral blood.

This chain uses TRBV6-1 with TRBJ1-1; 7 bases line up with TRBD1. The TCR sequence derives from a man aged 25-40 years with Graves' ophthalmopathy. Sequencing input: peripheral blood. The CDR3 protein is CASSGGTEHTEAFF. The CDR3 DNA reads TGTGCCAGCAGTGGCGGGACAGAGCACACTGAAGCTTTCTTT.